These 13 T cell receptor beta chains share one sample of origin, sequenced in a study of blood T cell repertoires in COVID-19. Profiled with immunoSEQ multiplex PCR; TCRdb holds only in-frame clones, not every one. There are some 150,000 clones in the sample; roughly 80% occur only once, and approximately 15% lies in the top ten. Sequenced: peripheral blood. The source is a woman between 65 and 79 years old with COVID-19, enrolled during active disease.

The genes are TRBV30 and TRBJ2-5; tentatively, D is TRBD1 (5 bases). The CDR3 contains 12 residues. V was pared by 2 bases and J by 5 bases, with 9 bases between. CDR1 is GTSNPN, CDR2 SVGIG, per germline (reference sequence). CDR3 amino acids: CAWSMGRETQYF. The CDR3 coding sequence is TGTGCCTGGAGTATGGGGCGGGAGACCCAGTACTTC.

This clone was observed a single time. CDR3 loop: CASSLRLAGYTF. Here the CDR3 DNA reads TGTGCCAGCAGCTTACGCCTCGCGGGCTACACCTTC. The chain employs TRBV5-5 and TRBJ1-2, with unresolved D. The V gene's germline CDR1 is SGHKS and CDR2 YYEKEE (reference sequence). V lost 2 bases and J 8 bases, leaving 10 bases between the germline ends. This CDR3 region has 12 residues.

The chain employs TRBV27 and TRBJ1-5, with D unclear. From germline, CDR1 is MNHEY and CDR2 SMNVEV (reference sequence). The CDR3 runs 17 residues. Trimming removed 5 bases from V and 2 bases from J, with 19 bases in between. The DNA of the CDR3 is TGTGCCAGCAGTCCACAACCTTTCGGCCAGGGCAATCAGCCCCAGCATTTT. Its protein product is CASSPQPFGQGNQPQHF.

Comment on this clone: Other DNA variants within this sample encode the same CDR3. The gene calls are TRBV7-2 and TRBJ2-1; 7 bases are shared with TRBD2. V gave up 3 bases and J gave up 11 bases; unmatched junction bases: 7. This CDR3 comprises 13 residues. CDR1 is SGHTA and CDR2 is FQGNSA in the germline V gene. Here the CDR3 DNA reads TGTGCCAGCAGCTTGGACGAACTAGCGAAGCAGTTCTTC. Translating it yields CASSLDELAKQFF. Variable domain in full (rest from reference TRBV7-2 and TRBJ2-1): GAGVSQSPSNKVTEKGKDVELRCDPISGHTALYWYRQSLGQGLEFLIYFQGNSAPDKSGLPSDRFSAERTGGSVSTLTIQRTQQEDSAVYLCASSLDELAKQFFGPGTRLTVL.

This clone was recorded once. This chain links TRBV9 with TRBJ1-2, with TRBD1 identical over 9 bases. Germline CDR1 and CDR2: SGDLS and YYNGEE. Trimming cost V 3 bases and J 6 bases; bases outside gene matches: 9. The CDR3 extends over 15 amino acids. CDR3 residues: CASSAGTGQADGYTF. The CDR3 DNA follows: TGTGCCAGCAGCGCCGGGACAGGGCAGGCAGATGGCTACACCTTC.

This clone has at least ten counts. The chain recombines TRBV3-1 (or the pseudogene TRBV3-2) with TRBJ1-1, with 9 bases aligning to TRBD1. The CDR3 extends over 20 amino acids. Trimming at V came to 0 bases and at J to 2 bases, leaving 16 bases not matched to a gene. Germline V gene data show CDR1 as LGHDT and CDR2 as YNNKEL (reference sequence). The CDR3 is CASSQDRKLTDRGHNTEAFF. In DNA, the CDR3 is TGTGCCAGCAGCCAAGATCGAAAATTAACGGACAGGGGCCATAACACTGAAGCTTTCTTT.

The J gene is TRBJ2-3, the V gene TRBV29-1; no clear D gene. Deletions cut 4 bases from V and 0 bases from J, with 14 bases between. The germline CDR1 and CDR2 sequences are SQVTM and ANQGSEA. The CDR3 contains 15 residues. CDR3: CSVVSPLSSTDTQYF. In DNA form, the CDR3 reads TGCAGCGTTGTAAGTCCCCTATCTAGCACAGATACGCAGTATTTT.

This clone has a handful of counts. V is TRBV6-5 and J is TRBJ1-2, with TRBD1 as a possible D gene (6 bases). Trimming shortened V by 6 bases and J by 8 bases, and 13 bases separated the two germline ends. Germline V CDR1 and CDR2: MNHEY, SVGAGI. The CDR3 is made up of 12 amino acids. CDR3 amino acids: CASRRQVGGYTF. The CDR3, as DNA: TGTGCCAGCAGGCGACAGGTTGGCGGCTACACCTTC.

V gene TRBV19 combines with J gene TRBJ2-7; TRBD1 agrees at 11 bases. Trimming removed 3 bases from V and 5 bases from J; junction bases left unmatched: 3. The CDR3 consists of 14 residues. CDR1 LNHDA and CDR2 SQIVND come from the germline V gene (reference sequence). CDR3 loop: CASSIGQGADEQYF. DNA for the CDR3: TGTGCCAGTAGTATCGGACAGGGGGCGGACGAGCAGTACTTC.

This chain uses TRBV5-1 with TRBJ2-5, with 8 bases aligning to TRBD1. CDR3 length: 14 amino acids. Trimming removed 4 bases from V and 4 bases from J; junction bases left unmatched: 6. Germline V gene data show CDR1 as SGHRS and CDR2 as YFSETQ. The CDR3 DNA is TGCGCCAGCAGCCCTGGACAGGGAGGAGAGACCCAGTACTTC. This translates into CASSPGQGGETQYF.

The gene calls are TRBV29-1 and TRBJ1-1; the match to TRBD1 covers 7 bases. This CDR3 is built from 12 residues. CDR1 is SQVTM, CDR2 ANQGSEA, per germline. The V segment lost 7 bases and the J segment 5 bases; nucleotides outside the gene matches: 7. The CDR3 coding sequence is TGCAGCGGCCGACAGGGCGGGACTGAAGCTTTCTTT. Protein sequence: CSGRQGGTEAFF.

CDR3 in amino acids: CASSAGQGNFNEQYF. CDR3 nucleotide sequence: TGTGCCAGCAGCGCTGGACAGGGGAATTTTAACGAGCAGTACTTC. The chain carries TRBV9 and TRBJ2-7, with 9 bases that match TRBD1. Germline V gives CDR1 SGDLS, CDR2 YYNGEE. CDR3 length equals 15 residues. The trim removed 3 bases at V and 5 bases at J, leaving 9 bases unmatched.

The chain employs TRBV28 and TRBJ1-1; 10 bases match TRBD1. J was trimmed by 6 bases and V by 8 bases; bases with no gene match: 12. The CDR3 consists of 15 residues. Germline assignment: CDR1 MDHEN and CDR2 SYDVKM. The CDR3 DNA follows: TGTGCCAGCGAAGAGGACAGGGGGTTGGTGGCTGAAGCTTTCTTT. Translated, it gives CASEEDRGLVAEAFF.